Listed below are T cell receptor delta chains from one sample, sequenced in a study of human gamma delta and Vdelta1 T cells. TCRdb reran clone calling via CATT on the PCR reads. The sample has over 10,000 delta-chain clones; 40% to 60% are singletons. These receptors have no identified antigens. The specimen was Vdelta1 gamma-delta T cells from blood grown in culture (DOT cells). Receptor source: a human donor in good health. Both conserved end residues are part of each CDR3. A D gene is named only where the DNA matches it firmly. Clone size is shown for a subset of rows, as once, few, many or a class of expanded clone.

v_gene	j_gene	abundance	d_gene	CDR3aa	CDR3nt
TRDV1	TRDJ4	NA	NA	CALGGDTGGRARPLIF	TGTGCTCTTGGGGGAGATACAGGCGGACGCGCCAGACCCCTGATCTTT
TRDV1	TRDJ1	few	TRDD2	CALGEVPTLGDTDKLIF	TGTGCTCTTGGGGAAGTTCCTACCCTGGGAGACACCGATAAACTCATCTTT
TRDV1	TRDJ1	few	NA	CALGDILDPGVMYTDKLIF	TGTGCTCTTGGGGACATACTAGATCCGGGGGTTATGTACACCGATAAACTCATCTTT
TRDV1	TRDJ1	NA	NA	CALGERQLTGEIDKLIF	TGTGCTCTTGGGGAAAGGCAACTAACGGGGGAGATCGATAAACTCATCTTT
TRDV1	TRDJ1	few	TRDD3	CALGELSLLGDKGNTDKLIF	TGTGCTCTTGGGGAACTTTCACTACTGGGGGATAAAGGGAACACCGATAAACTCATCTTT
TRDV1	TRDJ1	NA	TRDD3	CALGELLTGGPGTDKLIF	TGTGCTCTTGGGGAACTGCTCACTGGGGGACCCGGGACCGATAAACTCATCTTT
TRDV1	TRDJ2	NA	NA	CALGSIVRKTAQLFF	TGTGCTCTTGGGTCCATAGTCAGGAAAACAGCACAACTCTTCTTT
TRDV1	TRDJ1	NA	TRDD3	CALGDPLRPSTGGSRKALAGVGADKLIF	TGTGCTCTTGGGGATCCCTTGCGCCCTAGTACTGGGGGTTCCCGCAAGGCCCTGGCGGGAGTCGGGGCCGATAAACTCATCTTT
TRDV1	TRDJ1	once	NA	CALGEERPTPSTPYTDKLIF	TGTGCTCTTGGGGAAGAGCGGCCTACGCCGTCTACCCCGTACACCGATAAACTCATCTTT
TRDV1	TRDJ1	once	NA	CALGELRPILGTFLPEYTDKLIF	TGTGCTCTTGGGGAACTAAGGCCAATACTGGGGACCTTCCTCCCCGAGTACACCGATAAACTCATCTTT
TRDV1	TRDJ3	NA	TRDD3	CALGDPLYTGGLIHPWDTRQMFF	TGTGCTCTTGGGGACCCTTTATATACTGGGGGTCTCATCCATCCCTGGGACACCCGACAGATGTTTTTC
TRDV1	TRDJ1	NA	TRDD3	CALGRFSPTLWGIERTDKLIF	TGTGCTCTTGGGAGGTTTTCTCCTACTCTCTGGGGGATTGAACGCACCGATAAACTCATCTTT
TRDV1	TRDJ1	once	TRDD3	CALGGFPPLGDTGTDKLIF	TGTGCTCTTGGGGGCTTCCCTCCCCTGGGGGATACGGGGACCGATAAACTCATCTTT
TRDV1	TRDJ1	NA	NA	CALGEEGPSPTGDKTDKLIF	TGTGCTCTTGGGGAAGAAGGTCCTTCCCCTACTGGGGATAAAACCGATAAACTCATCTTT
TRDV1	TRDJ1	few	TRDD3	CALGAVGGYADKLIF	TGTGCTCTTGGGGCTGTCGGGGGATACGCCGATAAACTCATCTTT
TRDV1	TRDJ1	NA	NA	CALGDSVGGFTDKLIF	TGTGCTCTTGGGGACTCGGTGGGGGGTTTCACCGATAAACTCATCTTT
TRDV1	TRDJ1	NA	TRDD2	CALGAFLRGGLSPRLVPDKLIF	TGTGCTCTTGGGGCCTTCCTACGAGGGGGTTTAAGCCCTCGTTTAGTTCCCGATAAACTCATCTTT
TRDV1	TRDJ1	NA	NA	CALGELKPLYHRTGHTDKLIF	TGTGCTCTTGGGGAGTTGAAGCCTCTTTACCACCGTACTGGTCACACCGATAAACTCATCTTT
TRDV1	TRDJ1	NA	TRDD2	CALGTPSLLGMYTDKRIF	TGTGCTCTTGGGACCCCTTCCTTATTAGGGATGTACACCGATAAACGCATCTTT
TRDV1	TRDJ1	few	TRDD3	CALGELRNTRGYPHTDKLIF	TGTGCTCTTGGGGAGCTTCGAAATACACGGGGATACCCACACACCGATAAACTCATCTTT
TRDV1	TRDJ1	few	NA	CALGEIEIGWGSHTDKLIF	TGTGCTCTTGGGGAAATAGAAATAGGCTGGGGATCACACACCGATAAACTCATCTTT
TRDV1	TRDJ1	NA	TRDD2	CALGEDPGLPTAFGIRSTDKLIF	TGTGCTCTTGGGGAAGATCCTGGCCTTCCTACGGCCTTCGGGATAAGATCCACCGATAAACTCATCTTT
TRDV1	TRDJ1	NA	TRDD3	CALGELPNFLPTGGLDKLIF	TGTGCTCTTGGGGAACTACCCAATTTCCTGCCTACTGGGGGACTCGATAAACTCATCTTT
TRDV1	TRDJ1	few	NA	CALGELSPVRPVGILYTDKLIF	TGTGCTCTTGGGGAACTAAGTCCGGTCCGTCCAGTCGGGATCCTGTACACCGATAAACTCATCTTT
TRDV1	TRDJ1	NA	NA	CALGESRLLRAKLIF	TGTGCTCTTGGGGAATCCCGGCTACTTCGGGCTAAACTCATCTTT